One and the same sample provided the 22 T cell receptor beta chains below, sequenced in a study of cytomegalovirus exposure and HLA in healthy donors. PCR amplification relied on 60 Vbeta primers (plus 13 Jbeta primers). Sequenced by immunoSEQ multiplex PCR; TCRdb stores in-frame clones only, minus some. The repertoire holds 170,000 or so clones, more than 80% seen once, with 4.8% in the top ten. Sequenced input: PBMCs. These receptors were obtained from a man younger than 30 in good health and CMV-seronegative.

The chain is built from TRBV15 and TRBJ1-5; D is ambiguous. This CDR3 contains 14 residues. Germline V gene sequence: CDR1 LNHNV, CDR2 YYDKDF (reference sequence). Trimming removed 8 bases from V and 0 bases from J, with 11 bases in between. CDR3 DNA sequence: TGTGCCACCGGTCCAGATTATAGCAATCAGCCCCAGCATTTT. It codes for CATGPDYSNQPQHF.

The chain links TRBV11-3 to TRBJ2-1; a weak D match, TRBD1 (5 bases). CDR1 and CDR2 from the germline V gene are SGHNT and YENEEA. V lost 3 bases to trimming and J lost 6 bases, with 12 bases between them. This CDR3 has 14 amino acids. The chain's CDR3 is CASSFTGDLNEQFF. In DNA form, the CDR3 reads TGTGCCAGCAGCTTTACAGGTGATCTCAATGAGCAGTTCTTC.

The gene calls are TRBV29-1 and TRBJ2-2; 7 nucleotides agree with TRBD1. Germline V CDR1 and CDR2: SQVTM, ANQGSEA. There are 13 residues in the CDR3. Trimming at V came to 7 bases and at J to 4 bases, leaving 6 bases not matched to a gene. The CDR3 spells CSGRGQFTGELFF. CDR3 DNA: TGCAGCGGAAGGGGACAGTTCACCGGGGAGCTGTTTTTT.

V gene TRBV4-1 combines with J gene TRBJ2-7; a possible D gene is TRBD2 (6 bases). Germline CDR1 reads MGHRA; CDR2 reads YSYEKL. Trimming stripped 3 bases from V and 2 bases from J, with 14 bases between. The CDR3 extends over 15 amino acids. CDR3: CASSHAGTGAYEQYF. CDR3 nucleotides: TGCGCCAGCAGCCATGCAGGGACTGGGGCCTACGAGCAGTACTTC.

The V gene is TRBV10-3, the J gene TRBJ2-2; 9 bases map to TRBD2. Trimming cost V 0 bases and J 7 bases; bases outside gene matches: 6. The CDR3 is 16 residues long. The germline gives CDR1 ENHRY, CDR2 SYGVKD. In nucleotides, the CDR3 is TGTGCCATCAGTGAGTCAGGCGGGAGGGCCGACGGGGAGCTGTTTTTT. Protein product: CAISESGGRADGELFF.

The chain's CDR3 is CAIGQPTDTQYF. The CDR3 DNA sequence: TGTGCCATAGGACAGCCCACAGATACGCAGTATTTT. The chain carries TRBV2 and TRBJ2-3; TRBD1 might be the D (6 bases). Germline V gene data show CDR1 as SNHLY and CDR2 as FYNNEI. This CDR3 has 12 amino acids. The V end was cut by 10 bases, the J end by 2 bases, with 10 bases between.

The CDR3 bases are TGTGCCACCAGCAGCACGACAGGGGGATCCTACGAGCAGTACTTC. This gives the protein CATSSTTGGSYEQYF. The chain joins TRBV15 to TRBJ2-7; 9 bases align to TRBD1. The V gene end was trimmed by 3 bases and the J gene end by 1 base; junction bases not matched to a gene: 4. From germline, CDR1 is LNHNV and CDR2 YYDKDF (reference sequence). The CDR3 spans 15 residues.

The genes are TRBV7-8 and TRBJ2-7; 8 bases fit TRBD2. CDR1 is SGHVS and CDR2 is FQNEAQ in the germline V gene. The junction had 7 bases not matched to a gene; V was cut back by 0 bases and J by 0 bases. The CDR3 is made up of 17 amino acids. The CDR3 is CASSLAASGSSSYEQYF. The CDR3 DNA follows: TGTGCCAGCAGCTTAGCGGCTAGCGGGTCGAGCTCCTACGAGCAGTACTTC.

The V call is TRBV6-1, the J call TRBJ2-1; 7 bases are a match to TRBD1. Germline CDR1 is MNHNS and CDR2 is SASEGT. The junction had 13 bases not matched to a gene; V was cut back by 7 bases and J by 7 bases. This CDR3 has 15 amino acids. For the CDR3, the DNA is TGTGCCAGCACCCTGAGACAGGGTGTTCGGAATGAGCAGTTCTTC. Translation gives CASTLRQGVRNEQFF.

The J gene is TRBJ1-2, the V gene TRBV2; 11 positions match TRBD1. This CDR3 region has 15 residues. Germline V gives CDR1 SNHLY, CDR2 FYNNEI. V lost 4 bases and J lost 3; bases outside the gene matches: 4. CDR3 loop: CASSVGQGAYYGYTF. CDR3 DNA sequence: TGTGCCAGCAGTGTTGGACAGGGGGCCTACTATGGCTACACCTTC.

In DNA form, the CDR3 reads TGCGCCAGCAGCTTGGCGGGACAGGGGTTCACTGAAGCTTTCTTT. Encoded protein: CASSLAGQGFTEAFF. V usage is TRBV5-1 and J usage is TRBJ1-1, with 10 bases that match TRBD1. V shed 0 bases and J 4 bases; nucleotides not matched to a gene: 3. Germline V CDR1 and CDR2: SGHRS, YFSETQ. This CDR3 has 15 residues.

In regard to this clone: A junction end diverges from the germline sequence, so it may reflect a read error. Additional DNA sequences in this sample encode the identical CDR3. The chain links TRBV7-9 to TRBJ2-1; D ambiguous. Germline V gene data show CDR1 as SEHNR and CDR2 as FQNEAQ (reference sequence). The CDR3 is 12 residues long. CDR3 in DNA: TGTGCCAGCAGCCTCTCCGACAATGAGCAGTTCTTC. This codes for CASSLSDNEQFF.

Points on this clone: One junction end does not reproduce the germline sequence, and a read error may be involved. V usage is TRBV7-3 and J usage is TRBJ2-2, with D perhaps matching TRBD2 (5 bases). Germline V gene sequence: CDR1 SGHTA, CDR2 FQGTGA. This CDR3 has 15 residues. The CDR3 sequence: CASSLGLTNTGKLFF. In DNA, the CDR3 is TGTGCCAGCAGCTTAGGACTGACGAACACCGGGAAGCTGTTTTTT.

DNA of the CDR3: TGTGCCAGCAGTTTATCCCTGGGACTAGCGGGAGTCAATGAGCAGTTCTTC. Amino acid sequence: CASSLSLGLAGVNEQFF. The chain links TRBV27 to TRBJ2-1; 14 bases are a match to TRBD2. Germline V gene sequence: CDR1 MNHEY, CDR2 SMNVEV (reference sequence). After removal of 0 bases from V and 6 bases from J, the junction contained 4 bases not matched to a gene. The CDR3 runs to 17 residues.

This clone has just a few counts. Other DNA sequences of this sample code for an identical CDR3. The chain uses TRBV5-1 and TRBJ1-5; tentatively, D is TRBD1 (6 bases). The CDR3 is made up of 14 amino acids. CDR1 and CDR2 from the germline V gene are SGHRS and YFSETQ. Trimming left V 0 bases short and J 3 bases short, with 7 bases between. CDR3 in DNA: TGCGCCAGCAGCTTGGGGGGGCTCAATCAGCCCCAGCATTTT. Amino acids: CASSLGGLNQPQHF.

The rearrangement uses TRBV4-1 and TRBJ1-2; 7 bases match TRBD1. This CDR3 is 14 amino acids long. From germline, CDR1 is MGHRA and CDR2 YSYEKL. V shed 1 base, J shed 12 bases, and the junction held 11 bases outside the gene matches. CDR3 sequence (DNA): TGCGCCAGCAGCCAAGTTCCGGGACAGTGGGTAGACACCTTC. Translation: CASSQVPGQWVDTF.

V and J are TRBV5-1 and TRBJ2-7; 8 nucleotides align to TRBD2. Germline loops: CDR1 SGHRS, CDR2 YFSETQ. V shed 0 bases and J 3 bases; nucleotides not matched to a gene: 5. The CDR3 consists of 15 residues. In DNA, the CDR3 is TGCGCCAGCAGCTTGGACGGGAGGGTGGTCTACGAGCAGTACTTC. Translating it yields CASSLDGRVVYEQYF.

The chain employs TRBV13 and TRBJ2-5; possibly TRBD2 for D (6 bases). The J call is in doubt because the DNA end fits TRBJ2-7 better. The germline V gene has CDR1 PRHDT and CDR2 FYEKMQ (reference sequence). The CDR3 loop spans 16 amino acids. The CDR3 nucleotides read TGTGCCAGCAGCCCCCCCCGCGGGGCAGAAAACTACGAGCAGTACTTC. Amino acid sequence: CASSPPRGAENYEQYF.

V and J are TRBV11-2 and TRBJ1-4; D might be TRBD1 (6 bases). From germline, CDR1 is SGHAT and CDR2 FQNNGV. V gave up 1 base and J gave up 2 bases, with 17 bases separating them. This CDR3 is built from 18 residues. Written as DNA, the CDR3 is TGTGCCAGCAGCTTAGTTCGCCGACTCGGACAGACTAATGAAAAACTGTTTTTT. As protein: CASSLVRRLGQTNEKLFF.

The chain combines TRBV5-1 with TRBJ1-2, with D perhaps TRBD1 (6 bases). The CDR3 covers 14 residues. With 2 bases removed from V and 0 bases from J, the gap between germline ends came to 8 bases. Germline V gene data show CDR1 as SGHRS and CDR2 as YFSETQ. The CDR3 spells CASSLTGSNYGYTF. In DNA form, the CDR3 reads TGCGCCAGCAGCTTAACAGGGTCTAACTATGGCTACACCTTC.

The chain carries TRBV15 and TRBJ2-7, with TRBD2 matching 10 bases. J gave up 3 bases and V 1 base, and 6 bases lay outside the gene matches. The CDR3 totals 16 residues. Germline assignment: CDR1 LNHNV and CDR2 YYDKDF (reference sequence). The chain's CDR3 is CATSRGASGSVYEQYF. As DNA, the CDR3 is TGTGCCACCAGCAGAGGGGCTAGCGGGAGTGTCTACGAGCAGTACTTC.

This rearrangement joins TRBV9 to TRBJ2-3, with TRBD2 identical over 10 bases. Germline CDR1 reads SGDLS; CDR2 reads YYNGEE. This CDR3 contains 17 residues. The V gene end was trimmed by 0 bases and the J gene end by 6 bases; junction bases not matched to a gene: 10. The CDR3 sequence is CASSVGVAGGRGDTQYF. CDR3 nucleotide sequence: TGTGCCAGCAGCGTAGGGGTAGCGGGGGGCCGGGGTGATACGCAGTATTTT.